This TCR beta chain derives from a study of shared clonotypes between healthy human individuals. Germline V gene data show CDR1 as KGHSH and CDR2 as LQKENI. The CDR3 contains 12 residues when both ends are counted. Comment on this clone: Antigen specificity is unknown. The CDR3 does not close with the conserved phenylalanine or tryptophan, likely indicating a read error. Because the CDR3's place on the DNA is in doubt, the DNA is left out and the CDR3 is given as listed by TCRdb.

Using immunoSEQ multiplex PCR, the repertoire was profiled, and TCRdb retains in-frame clones only, with some absent. The table lists about 92,000 clones, approximately 75% of them singletons. The study's findings and limits: Among non-shared clonotypes, generation probabilities were lower than among those shared by all four donors. Having only a few donors restricted how much genetic and exposure-history diversity was captured.

The TCR was taken from a man aged 30 to 45 in good health. The sequencing input was memory CD8+ T cells sorted from blood. Subset denoted: CD45RO+ cells pooled with CCR7-negative TemRA cells. This sequence joins TRBV18 and TRBJ2-7; the D call in the table, TRBD2, was not verified against the DNA. CDR3 amino acids: CASSALAGPFDI.